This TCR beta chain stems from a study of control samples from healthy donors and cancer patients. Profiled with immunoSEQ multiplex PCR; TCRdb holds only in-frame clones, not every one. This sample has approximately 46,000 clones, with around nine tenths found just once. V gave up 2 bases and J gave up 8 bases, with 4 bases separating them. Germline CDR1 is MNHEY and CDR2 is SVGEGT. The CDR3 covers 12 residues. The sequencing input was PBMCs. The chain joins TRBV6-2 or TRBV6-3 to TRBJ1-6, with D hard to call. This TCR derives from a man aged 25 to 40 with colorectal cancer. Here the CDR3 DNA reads TGTGCCAGCAGTTACGGGGATTCACCCCTCCACTTT. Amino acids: CASSYGDSPLHF.